The following is a TCR beta chain sequence with its context. This specimen belongs to a study of T cells in Graves' hyperthyroidism and ophthalmopathy. Per germline, CDR1 MNHNS and CDR2 SASEGT. The CDR3 is 16 amino acids. Trimming stripped 0 bases from V and 5 bases from J, with 16 bases between. The source material, RNA transcripts, was used to amplify TCR beta CDR3 regions. First-round RT-PCR of the TCR CDR3 relied on the HTBI primer set. TCRdb recomputed calls from the multiplex PCR reads with MiXCR, one row per CDR3 protein. This repertoire shows a few hundred thousand distinct CDR3 sequences, about 15% found once; its top ten account for roughly 50%.

The source material was blood. The rearrangement links TRBV6-1 to TRBJ2-5; maybe TRBD1 (6 bases). The sequence came from a woman aged 50 to 65 with Graves' hyperthyroidism. CDR3 region: CASSEALTGLRETQYF. The CDR3 DNA is TGTGCCAGCAGTGAAGCGCTGACAGGTTTACGGGAGACCCAGTACTTC.